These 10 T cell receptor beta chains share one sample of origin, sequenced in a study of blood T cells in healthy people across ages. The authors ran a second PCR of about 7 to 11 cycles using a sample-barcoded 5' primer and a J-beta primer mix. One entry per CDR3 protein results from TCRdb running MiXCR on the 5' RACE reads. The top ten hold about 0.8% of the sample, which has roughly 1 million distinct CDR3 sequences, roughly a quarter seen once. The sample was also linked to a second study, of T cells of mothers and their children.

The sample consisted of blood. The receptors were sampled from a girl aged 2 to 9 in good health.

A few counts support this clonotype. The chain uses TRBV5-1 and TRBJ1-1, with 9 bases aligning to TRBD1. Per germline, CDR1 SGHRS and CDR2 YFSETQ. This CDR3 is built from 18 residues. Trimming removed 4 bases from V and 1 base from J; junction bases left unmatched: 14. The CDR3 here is CASSEARIRQGENTEAFF. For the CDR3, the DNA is TGCGCCAGCAGCGAAGCCCGGATTAGACAGGGGGAGAACACTGAAGCTTTCTTT.

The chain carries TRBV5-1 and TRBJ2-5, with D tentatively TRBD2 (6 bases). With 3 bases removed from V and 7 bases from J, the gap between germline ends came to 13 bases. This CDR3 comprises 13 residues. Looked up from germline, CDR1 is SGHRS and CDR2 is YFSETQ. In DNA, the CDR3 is TGCGCCAGCAGCTGGACCCCGGAGGGGACCCAGTACTTC. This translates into CASSWTPEGTQYF.

CDR3 protein: CASSHGGANQPQHF. CDR3 in DNA: TGTGCCAGCAGCCATGGGGGAGCCAATCAGCCCCAGCATTTT. The chain uses TRBV7-2 and TRBJ1-5, with D perhaps matching TRBD1 (5 bases). Looked up from germline, CDR1 is SGHTA and CDR2 is FQGNSA. CDR3 length equals 14 residues. V lost 5 bases to trimming and J lost 3 bases, with 11 bases between them.

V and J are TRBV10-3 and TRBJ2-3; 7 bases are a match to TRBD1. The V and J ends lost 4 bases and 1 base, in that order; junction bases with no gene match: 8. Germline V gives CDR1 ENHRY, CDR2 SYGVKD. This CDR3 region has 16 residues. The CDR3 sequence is CAISGNPRGRTDTQYF. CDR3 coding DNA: TGTGCCATCAGTGGCAATCCGAGGGGGCGCACAGATACGCAGTATTTT.

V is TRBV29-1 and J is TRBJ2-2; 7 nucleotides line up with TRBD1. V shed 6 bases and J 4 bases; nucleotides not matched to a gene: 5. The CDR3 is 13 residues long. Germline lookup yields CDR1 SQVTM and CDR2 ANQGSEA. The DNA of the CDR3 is TGCAGCGTCGGGACAGACCCCACCGGGGAGCTGTTTTTT. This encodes CSVGTDPTGELFF.

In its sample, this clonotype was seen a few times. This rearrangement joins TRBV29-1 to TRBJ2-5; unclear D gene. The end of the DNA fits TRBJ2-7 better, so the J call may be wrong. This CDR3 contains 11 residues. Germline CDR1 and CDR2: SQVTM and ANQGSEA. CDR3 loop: CSVEFDYEQYF. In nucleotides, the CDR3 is TGCAGCGTTGAGTTCGACTACGAGCAGTACTTC.

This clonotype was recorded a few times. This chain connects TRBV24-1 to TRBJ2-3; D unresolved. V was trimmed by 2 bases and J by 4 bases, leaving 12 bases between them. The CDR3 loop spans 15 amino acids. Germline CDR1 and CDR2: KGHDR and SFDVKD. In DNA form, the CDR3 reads TGTGCCACCAGTGATTCTGGCGGAGAGGCAGATACGCAGTATTTT. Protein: CATSDSGGEADTQYF.

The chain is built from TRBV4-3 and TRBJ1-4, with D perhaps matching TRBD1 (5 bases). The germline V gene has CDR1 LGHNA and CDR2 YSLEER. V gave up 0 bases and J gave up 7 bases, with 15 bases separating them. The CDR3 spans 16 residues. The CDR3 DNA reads TGCGCCAGCAGCCAAGAGTACGGGACCGGGGGTGAAAAACTGTTTTTT. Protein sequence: CASSQEYGTGGEKLFF.

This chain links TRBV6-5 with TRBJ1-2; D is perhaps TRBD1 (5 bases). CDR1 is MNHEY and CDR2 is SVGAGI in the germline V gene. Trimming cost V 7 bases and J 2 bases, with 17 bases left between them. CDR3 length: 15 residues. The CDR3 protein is CASNQGQGGNYGYTF. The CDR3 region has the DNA TGTGCCAGCAATCAGGGCCAGGGTGGCAACTATGGCTACACCTTC.

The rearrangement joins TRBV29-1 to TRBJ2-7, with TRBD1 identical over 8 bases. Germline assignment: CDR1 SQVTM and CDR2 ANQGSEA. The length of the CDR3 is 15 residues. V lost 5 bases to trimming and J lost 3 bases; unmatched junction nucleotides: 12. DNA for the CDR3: TGCAGCGTTAGCCTCAGCCGGGACAGGTACTACGAGCAGTACTTC. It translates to CSVSLSRDRYYEQYF.